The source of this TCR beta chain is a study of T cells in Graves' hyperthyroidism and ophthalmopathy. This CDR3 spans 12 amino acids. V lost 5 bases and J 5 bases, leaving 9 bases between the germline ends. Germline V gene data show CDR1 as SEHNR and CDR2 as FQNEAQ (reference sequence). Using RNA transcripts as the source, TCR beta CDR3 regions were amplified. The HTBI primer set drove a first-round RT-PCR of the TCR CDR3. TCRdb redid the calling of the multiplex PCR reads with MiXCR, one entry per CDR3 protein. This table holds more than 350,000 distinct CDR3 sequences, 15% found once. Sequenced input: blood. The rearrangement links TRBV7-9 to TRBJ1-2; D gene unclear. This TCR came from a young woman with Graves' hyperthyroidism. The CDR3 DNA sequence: TGTGCCAGCAGCAAGACACTGTATGGCTACACCTTC. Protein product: CASSKTLYGYTF.